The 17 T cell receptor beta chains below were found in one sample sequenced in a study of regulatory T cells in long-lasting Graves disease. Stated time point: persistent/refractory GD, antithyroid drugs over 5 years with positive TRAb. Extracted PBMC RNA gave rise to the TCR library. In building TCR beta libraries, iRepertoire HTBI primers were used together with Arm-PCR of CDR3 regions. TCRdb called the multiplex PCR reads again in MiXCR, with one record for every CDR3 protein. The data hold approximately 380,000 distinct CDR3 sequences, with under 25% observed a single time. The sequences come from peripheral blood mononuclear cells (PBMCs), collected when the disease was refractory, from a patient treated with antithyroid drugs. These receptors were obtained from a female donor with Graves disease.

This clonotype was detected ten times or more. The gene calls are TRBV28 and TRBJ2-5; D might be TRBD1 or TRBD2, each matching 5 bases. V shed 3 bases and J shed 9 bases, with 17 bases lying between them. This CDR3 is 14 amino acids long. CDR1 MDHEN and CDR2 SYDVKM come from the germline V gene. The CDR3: CASSFGTGPQAQYF. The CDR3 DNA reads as TGTGCCAGCAGTTTCGGAACGGGACCCCAGGCCCAGTACTTC.

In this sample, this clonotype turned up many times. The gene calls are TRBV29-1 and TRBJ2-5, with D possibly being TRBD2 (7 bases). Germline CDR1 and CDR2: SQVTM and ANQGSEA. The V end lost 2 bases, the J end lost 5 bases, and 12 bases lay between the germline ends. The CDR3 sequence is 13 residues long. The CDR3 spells CSVERGRGETQYF. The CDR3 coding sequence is TGCAGCGTTGAAAGGGGGAGGGGGGAGACCCAGTACTTC. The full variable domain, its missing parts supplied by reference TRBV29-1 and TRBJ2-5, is SAVISQKPSRDICQRGTSLTIQCQVDSQVTMMFWYRQQPGQSLTLIATANQGSEATYESGFVIDKFPISRPNLTFSTLTVSNMSPEDSSIYLCSVERGRGETQYFGPGTRLLVL.

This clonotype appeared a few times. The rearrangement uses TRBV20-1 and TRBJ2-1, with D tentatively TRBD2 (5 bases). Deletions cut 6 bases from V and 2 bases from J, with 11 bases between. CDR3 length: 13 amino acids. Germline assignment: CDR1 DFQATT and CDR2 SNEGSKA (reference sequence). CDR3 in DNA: TGCAGTGCCTATAACGGGACCTACAATGAGCAGTTCTTC. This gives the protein CSAYNGTYNEQFF.

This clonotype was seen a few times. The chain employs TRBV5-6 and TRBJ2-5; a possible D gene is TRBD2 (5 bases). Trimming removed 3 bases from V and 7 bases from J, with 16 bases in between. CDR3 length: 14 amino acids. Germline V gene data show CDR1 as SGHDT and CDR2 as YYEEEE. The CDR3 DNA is TGTGCCAGCAGCTCGCGGGCACCAGCCGCGACCCAGTACTTC. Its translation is CASSSRAPAATQYF.

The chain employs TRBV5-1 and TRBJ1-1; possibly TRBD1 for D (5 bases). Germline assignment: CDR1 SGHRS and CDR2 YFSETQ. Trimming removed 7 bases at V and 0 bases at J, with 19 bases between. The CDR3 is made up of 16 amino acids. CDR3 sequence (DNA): TGCGCCAGCCTCCCTTTAGGGGCGTCTTTGAACACTGAAGCTTTCTTT. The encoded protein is CASLPLGASLNTEAFF.

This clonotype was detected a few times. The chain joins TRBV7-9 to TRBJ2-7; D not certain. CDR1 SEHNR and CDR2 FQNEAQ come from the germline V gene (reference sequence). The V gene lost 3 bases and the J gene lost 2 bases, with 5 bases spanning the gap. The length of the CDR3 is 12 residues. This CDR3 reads CASSFIAYEQYF. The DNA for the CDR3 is TGTGCCAGCAGCTTCATAGCCTACGAGCAGTACTTC.

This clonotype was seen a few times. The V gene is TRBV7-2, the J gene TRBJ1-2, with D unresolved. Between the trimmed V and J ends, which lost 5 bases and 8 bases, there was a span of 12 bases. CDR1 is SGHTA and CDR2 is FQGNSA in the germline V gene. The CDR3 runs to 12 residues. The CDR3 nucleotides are TGTGCCAGCAGCCCCTACGTGGGGGGCTACACCTTC. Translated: CASSPYVGGYTF.

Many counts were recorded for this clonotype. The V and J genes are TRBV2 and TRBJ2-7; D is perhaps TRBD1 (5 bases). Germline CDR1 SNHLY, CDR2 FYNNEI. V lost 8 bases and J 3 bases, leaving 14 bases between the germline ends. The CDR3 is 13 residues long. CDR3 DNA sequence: TGTGCCAGCCGCCCCGGACACAGCTACGAGCAGTACTTC. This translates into CASRPGHSYEQYF.

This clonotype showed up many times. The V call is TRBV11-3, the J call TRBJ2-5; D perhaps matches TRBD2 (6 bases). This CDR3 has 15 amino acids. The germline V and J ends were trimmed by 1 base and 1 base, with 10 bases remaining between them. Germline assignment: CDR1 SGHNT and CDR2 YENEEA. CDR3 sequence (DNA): TGTGCCAGCAGCTTAGGGGACTCGACCCAAGAGACCCAGTACTTC. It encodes CASSLGDSTQETQYF.

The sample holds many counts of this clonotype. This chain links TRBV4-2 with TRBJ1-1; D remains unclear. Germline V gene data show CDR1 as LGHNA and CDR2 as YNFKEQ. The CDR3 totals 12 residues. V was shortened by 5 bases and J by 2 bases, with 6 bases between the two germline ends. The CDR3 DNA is TGTGCCAGCAGCGTAGACAACACTGAAGCTTTCTTT. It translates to CASSVDNTEAFF.

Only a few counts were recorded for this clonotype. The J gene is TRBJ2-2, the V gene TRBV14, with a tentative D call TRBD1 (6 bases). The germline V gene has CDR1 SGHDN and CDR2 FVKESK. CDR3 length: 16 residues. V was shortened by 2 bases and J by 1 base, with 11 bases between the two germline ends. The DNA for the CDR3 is TGTGCCAGCAGCCAACGACAGGACATGAACACCGGGGAGCTGTTTTTT. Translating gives CASSQRQDMNTGELFF.

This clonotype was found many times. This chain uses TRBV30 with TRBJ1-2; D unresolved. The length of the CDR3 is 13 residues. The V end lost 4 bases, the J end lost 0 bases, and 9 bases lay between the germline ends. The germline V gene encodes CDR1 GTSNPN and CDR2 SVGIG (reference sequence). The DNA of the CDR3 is TGTGCCTGGAAAGGCAGTCCTAACTATGGCTACACCTTC. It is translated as CAWKGSPNYGYTF.

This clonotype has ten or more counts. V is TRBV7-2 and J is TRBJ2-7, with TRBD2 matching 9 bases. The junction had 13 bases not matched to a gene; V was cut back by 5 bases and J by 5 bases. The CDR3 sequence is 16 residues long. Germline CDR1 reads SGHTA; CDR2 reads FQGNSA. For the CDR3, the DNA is TGTGCCAGCAGCCGTGGGTTAGCGGGAGTTAGTCACGAGCAGTACTTC. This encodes CASSRGLAGVSHEQYF.

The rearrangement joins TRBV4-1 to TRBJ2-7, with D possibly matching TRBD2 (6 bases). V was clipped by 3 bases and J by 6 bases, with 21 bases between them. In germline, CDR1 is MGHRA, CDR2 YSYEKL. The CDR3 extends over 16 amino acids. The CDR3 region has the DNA TGCGCCAGCAGCCAGATCTTGGGGACTGTCGATTCCGAGCAGTACTTC. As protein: CASSQILGTVDSEQYF.

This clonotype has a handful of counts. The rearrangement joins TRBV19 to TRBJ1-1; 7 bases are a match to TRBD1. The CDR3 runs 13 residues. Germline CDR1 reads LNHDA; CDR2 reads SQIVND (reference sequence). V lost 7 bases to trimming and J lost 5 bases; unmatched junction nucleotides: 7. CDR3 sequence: CASKATGETEAFF. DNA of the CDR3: TGTGCCAGTAAGGCTACAGGGGAGACTGAAGCTTTCTTT. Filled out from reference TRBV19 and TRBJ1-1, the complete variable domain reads DGGITQSPKYLFRKEGQNVTLSCEQNLNHDAMYWYRQDPGQGLRLIYYSQIVNDFQKGDIAEGYSVSREKKESFPLTVTSAQKNPTAFYLCASKATGETEAFFGQGTRLTVV.

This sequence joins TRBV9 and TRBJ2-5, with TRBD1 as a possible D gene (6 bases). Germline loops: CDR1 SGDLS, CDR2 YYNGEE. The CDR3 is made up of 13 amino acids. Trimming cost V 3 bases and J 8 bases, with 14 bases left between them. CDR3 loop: CASSAGIQGTQYF. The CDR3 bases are TGTGCCAGCAGCGCCGGGATACAGGGAACCCAGTACTTC.

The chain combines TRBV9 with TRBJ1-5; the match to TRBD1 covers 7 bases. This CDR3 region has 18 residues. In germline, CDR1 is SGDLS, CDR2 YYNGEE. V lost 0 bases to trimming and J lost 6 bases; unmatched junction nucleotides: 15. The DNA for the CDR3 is TGTGCCAGCAGCGTAGTTTCCCGCGACAGGGTGTATGGTCAGCCCCAGCATTTT. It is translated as CASSVVSRDRVYGQPQHF. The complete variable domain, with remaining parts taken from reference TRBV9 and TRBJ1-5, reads DSGVTQTPKHLITATGQRVTLRCSPRSGDLSVYWYQQSLDQGLQFLIQYYNGEERAKGNILERFSAQQFPDLHSELNLSSLELGDSALYFCASSVVSRDRVYGQPQHFGDGTRLSIL.